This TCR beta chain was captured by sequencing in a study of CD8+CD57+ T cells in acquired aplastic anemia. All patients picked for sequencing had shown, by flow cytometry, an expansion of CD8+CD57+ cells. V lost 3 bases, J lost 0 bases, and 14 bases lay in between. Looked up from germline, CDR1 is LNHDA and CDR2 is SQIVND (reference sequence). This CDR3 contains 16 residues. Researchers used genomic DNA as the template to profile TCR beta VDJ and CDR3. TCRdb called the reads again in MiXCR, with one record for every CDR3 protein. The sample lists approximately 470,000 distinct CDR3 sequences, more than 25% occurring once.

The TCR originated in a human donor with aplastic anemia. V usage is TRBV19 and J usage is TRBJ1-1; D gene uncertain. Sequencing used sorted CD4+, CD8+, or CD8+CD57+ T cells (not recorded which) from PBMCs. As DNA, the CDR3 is TGTGCCAGTAGTATTGAGTCCATCGGGCTGAACACTGAAGCTTTCTTT. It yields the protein CASSIESIGLNTEAFF.